A single sample is the source of the 15 T cell receptor beta chains below, sequenced in a study of control samples from healthy donors and cancer patients. Clones were read by immunoSEQ multiplex PCR, and TCRdb kept only the in-frame ones, dropping some. The data contain approximately 150,000 clones, approximately 94% of them singletons. Sequenced material: PBMCs. These receptors all come from a man in his 60s with colorectal cancer.

This clone was counted between two and nine times. The rearrangement joins TRBV5-1 to TRBJ1-4; TRBD1 is a possible D gene (6 bases). The V gene's germline CDR1 is SGHRS and CDR2 YFSETQ. This CDR3 has 14 residues. V lost 5 bases, J lost 8 bases, and 16 bases lay in between. The CDR3 bases are TGCGCCAGCAGGATCCAGGGGAACGGCGAAAAACTGTTTTTT. Amino acids: CASRIQGNGEKLFF.

The chain employs TRBV5-1 and TRBJ1-4; 9 bases line up with TRBD1. The CDR3 has 14 amino acids. Germline lookup yields CDR1 SGHRS and CDR2 YFSETQ. Germline trimming cut 4 bases from V and 7 bases from J; bases unmatched to any gene: 5. In DNA form, the CDR3 reads TGCGCCAGCAGCCCGGGGACAGGGAGTGAAAAACTGTTTTTT. Translated: CASSPGTGSEKLFF.

This clone was seen a single time. The V and J genes are TRBV2 and TRBJ1-6; 12 nucleotides match TRBD1. Germline CDR1 is SNHLY and CDR2 is FYNNEI. Unmatched junction bases numbered 6, after V lost 7 bases and J lost 8 bases. CDR3 length: 15 residues. Here the CDR3 DNA reads TGTGCCAGCACTCGGGGACAGGGGGCTGATTCACCCCTCCACTTT. Protein product: CASTRGQGADSPLHF.

The chain links TRBV19 to TRBJ1-1; 9 bases fit TRBD1. J lost 7 bases, V lost 3 bases, and 6 bases had no gene match. Germline V gives CDR1 LNHDA, CDR2 SQIVND (reference sequence). The CDR3 spans 14 residues. The CDR3 region is CASSIPGQGIEAFF. The CDR3 DNA reads TGTGCCAGTAGTATTCCGGGACAGGGAATTGAAGCTTTCTTT.

The chain has TRBV24-1 and TRBJ1-2, with a tentative D call TRBD1 (5 bases). Trimming left V 3 bases short and J 3 bases short, with 16 bases between. Germline lookup yields CDR1 KGHDR and CDR2 SFDVKD. This CDR3 has 16 residues. The CDR3 DNA reads TGTGCCACCAGTGATGCCGGACACGGAAGGGACTATGGCTACACCTTC. Amino acid sequence: CATSDAGHGRDYGYTF.

The chain joins TRBV6-4 to TRBJ2-7, with 8 bases identical to TRBD2. V trimming: 5 bases; J trimming: 2 bases; junction bases outside the gene matches: 8. The germline CDR1 and CDR2 sequences are MRHNA and SNTAGT. The CDR3 spans 15 residues. The CDR3 DNA sequence: TGTGCCAGCAGTAAAGACACTAGCGGCGCCTACGAGCAGTACTTC. Residues: CASSKDTSGAYEQYF.

The chain couples TRBV6-6 to TRBJ1-1; D is possibly TRBD1 (6 bases). Per germline, CDR1 MNHNY and CDR2 SVGAGI (reference sequence). The CDR3 length is 13 residues. V gave up 7 bases and J gave up 0 bases, with 9 bases separating them. The CDR3 bases are TGTGCCAGCAAAAAGGGGGTGAACACTGAAGCTTTCTTT. It yields the protein CASKKGVNTEAFF.

The V and J genes are TRBV18 and TRBJ2-2; TRBD1 matches at 7 bases. The germline gives CDR1 KGHSH, CDR2 LQKENI. This CDR3 is built from 13 residues. Trimming cost V 3 bases and J 13 bases; bases outside gene matches: 8. The DNA of the CDR3 is TGTGCCAGCTCACCGATAGGGGACAGTGGGCTGTTTTTT. Amino acid sequence: CASSPIGDSGLFF.

The genes are TRBV19 and TRBJ2-2; D is unclear. This CDR3 spans 15 amino acids. Deletions cut 2 bases from V and 0 bases from J, with 7 bases between. The germline V gene encodes CDR1 LNHDA and CDR2 SQIVND (reference sequence). The CDR3 nucleotides are TGTGCCAGTAGTATACAGTCCGCGAACACCGGGGAGCTGTTTTTT. It encodes CASSIQSANTGELFF. Drawing the rest from reference TRBV19 and TRBJ2-2, the complete variable domain is DGGITQSPKYLFRKEGQNVTLSCEQNLNHDAMYWYRQDPGQGLRLIYYSQIVNDFQKGDIAEGYSVSREKKESFPLTVTSAQKNPTAFYLCASSIQSANTGELFFGEGSRLTVL.

This chain connects TRBV7-2 to TRBJ2-1; 9 bases are a match to TRBD2. The CDR3 has 15 amino acids. V shed 6 bases, J shed 7 bases, and the junction held 10 bases outside the gene matches. CDR1 and CDR2 from the germline V gene are SGHTA and FQGNSA. CDR3 amino acids: CASSRGGGASNEQFF. CDR3 bases: TGTGCCAGCAGTCGAGGCGGGGGGGCGTCAAATGAGCAGTTCTTC.

This clone was detected only a few times. The chain links TRBV2 to TRBJ1-2; 9 bases are shared with TRBD1. The V segment lost 9 bases and the J segment 7 bases; nucleotides outside the gene matches: 12. Looked up from germline, CDR1 is SNHLY and CDR2 is FYNNEI. The CDR3 runs 14 residues. CDR3 sequence reads: CASKDSGTGIGYTF. For the CDR3, the DNA is TGTGCCAGTAAAGATTCCGGGACAGGGATTGGCTACACCTTC.

The gene calls are TRBV6-5 and TRBJ1-1, with D perhaps matching TRBD1 (5 bases). V shed 4 bases and J shed 0 bases, with 15 bases lying between them. The germline V gene encodes CDR1 MNHEY and CDR2 SVGAGI. This CDR3 is 16 amino acids long. The chain's CDR3 is CASSSESRVLNTEAFF. The CDR3 coding sequence is TGTGCCAGCAGTTCCGAGAGCAGGGTACTGAACACTGAAGCTTTCTTT.

The genes are TRBV19 and TRBJ1-6; 9 bases are shared with TRBD1. The CDR3 contains 15 residues. The ends lost 5 bases at V and 7 bases at J; junction bases unmatched: 6. Germline values: CDR1 LNHDA, CDR2 SQIVND (reference sequence). CDR3 in amino acids: CASSAGQGGNSPLHF. CDR3 coding DNA: TGTGCCAGTAGTGCGGGACAGGGCGGGAATTCACCCCTCCACTTT.

The chain recombines TRBV5-8 with TRBJ1-3; perhaps TRBD1 as D (5 bases). V lost 4 bases and J 0 bases, leaving 14 bases between the germline ends. CDR3 length: 16 amino acids. Germline V gene lookup returns CDR1 SGHTS and CDR2 YDEGEE. The CDR3 DNA reads as TGTGCCAGCAGCCTGGGACTGCCGAGCTCTGGAAACACCATATATTTT. Protein product: CASSLGLPSSGNTIYF.

The genes are TRBV27 and TRBJ1-5, with TRBD1 as a possible D gene (5 bases). The length of the CDR3 is 15 residues. V dropped 3 bases and J dropped 9 bases, with 18 bases sitting between them. Per germline, CDR1 MNHEY and CDR2 SMNVEV (reference sequence). The CDR3 DNA follows: TGTGCCAGCAGTTTCAGGGACGGGGCCCAGGGGCCCCAGCATTTT. This translates into CASSFRDGAQGPQHF.